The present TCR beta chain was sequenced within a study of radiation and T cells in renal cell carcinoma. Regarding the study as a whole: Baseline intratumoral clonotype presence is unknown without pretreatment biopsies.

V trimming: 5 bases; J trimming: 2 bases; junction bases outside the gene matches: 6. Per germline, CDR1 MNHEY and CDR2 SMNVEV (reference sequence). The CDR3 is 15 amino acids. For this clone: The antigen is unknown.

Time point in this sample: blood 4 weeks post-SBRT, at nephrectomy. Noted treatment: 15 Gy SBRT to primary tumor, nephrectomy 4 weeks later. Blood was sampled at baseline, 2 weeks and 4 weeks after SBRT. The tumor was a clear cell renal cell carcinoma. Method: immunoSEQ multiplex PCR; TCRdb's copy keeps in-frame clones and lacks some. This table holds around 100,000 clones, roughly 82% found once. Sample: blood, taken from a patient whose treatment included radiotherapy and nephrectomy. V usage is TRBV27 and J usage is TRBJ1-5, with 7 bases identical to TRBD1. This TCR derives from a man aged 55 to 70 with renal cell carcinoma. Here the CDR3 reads CASSAFTGGNQPQHF. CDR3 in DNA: TGTGCCAGCAGTGCCTTTACAGGGGGCAATCAGCCCCAGCATTTT.